This is a list of T cell receptor beta chains from one sample in a study of cytomegalovirus exposure and HLA in healthy donors. Assay used: immunoSEQ multiplex PCR; TCRdb lists only in-frame clones, some missing. The table records roughly 100,000 clones, about 80% of them present only once. The sample was PBMCs. The source is a woman between 18 and 29 years old in good health and CMV-seropositive. The conserved cysteine and the conserved F or W are not part of the CDR3 here. Fields, in order: J gene, CDR3 length, V gene, CDR3 protein.

TRBJ2-2 | 11 | TRBV7-9 | ASSLSTSGELF
TRBJ2-3 | 11 | TRBV7-3 | ASSSPPADTQY
TRBJ2-3 | 17 | TRBV13 | ASRVGGLAGTPSTDTQY
TRBJ2-5 | 13 | TRBV7-6 | ASSPSGRQGETQY
TRBJ2-5 | 17 | TRBV4-1 | ASSHPGLAGGPYQETQY
TRBJ2-1 | 11 | TRBV9 | ASSPGLYNEQF
TRBJ1-1 | 12 | TRBV4-1 | ASSLKQENTEAF
TRBJ2-3 | 13 | TRBV27 | ASSGSGRAGDTQY
TRBJ1-2 | 14 | TRBV28 | ASSFPPQEANYGYT
TRBJ2-1 | 8 | TRBV20-1 | SARLFEQF
TRBJ2-7 | 14 | TRBV4-2 | ASSLLTSGKSDEQY
TRBJ1-3 | 12 | TRBV2 | ASSGSASGNTIY
TRBJ1-4 | 11 | TRBV28 | ASSSGYNEKLF
TRBJ1-6 | 13 | TRBV25-1 | ASTAGQGANSPLH
TRBJ2-7 | 12 | TRBV27 | ASSASGPSYEQY
TRBJ2-5 | 9 | TRBV20-1 | SASGGETQY
TRBJ2-1 | 15 | TRBV7-8 | ASSLSISGRGYNEQF
TRBJ2-3 | 14 | TRBV15 | ATSREVAGGADTQY
TRBJ1-3 | 13 | TRBV10-3 | AIRSTARSGNTIY
TRBJ1-6 | 12 | TRBV11-3 | ASGKWADKSPLH